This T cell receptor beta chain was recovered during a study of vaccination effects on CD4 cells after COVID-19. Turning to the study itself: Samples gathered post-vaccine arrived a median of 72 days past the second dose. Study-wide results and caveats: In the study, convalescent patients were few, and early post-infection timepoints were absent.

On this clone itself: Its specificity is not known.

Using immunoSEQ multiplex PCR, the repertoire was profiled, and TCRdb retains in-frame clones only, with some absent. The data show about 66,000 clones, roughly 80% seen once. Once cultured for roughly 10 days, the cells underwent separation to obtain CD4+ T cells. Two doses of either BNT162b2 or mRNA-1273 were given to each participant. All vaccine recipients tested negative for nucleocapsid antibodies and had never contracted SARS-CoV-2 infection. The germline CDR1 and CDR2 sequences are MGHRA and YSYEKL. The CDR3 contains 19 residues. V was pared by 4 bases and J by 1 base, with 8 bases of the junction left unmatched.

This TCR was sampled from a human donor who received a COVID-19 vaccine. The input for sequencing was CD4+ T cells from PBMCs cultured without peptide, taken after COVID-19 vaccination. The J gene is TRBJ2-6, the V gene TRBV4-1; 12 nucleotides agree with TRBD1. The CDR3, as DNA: TGCGCCAGCAGCCCAGGACCGGGACAGGGGGCTTCTGGGGCCAACGTCCTGACTTTC. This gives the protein CASSPGPGQGASGANVLTF.